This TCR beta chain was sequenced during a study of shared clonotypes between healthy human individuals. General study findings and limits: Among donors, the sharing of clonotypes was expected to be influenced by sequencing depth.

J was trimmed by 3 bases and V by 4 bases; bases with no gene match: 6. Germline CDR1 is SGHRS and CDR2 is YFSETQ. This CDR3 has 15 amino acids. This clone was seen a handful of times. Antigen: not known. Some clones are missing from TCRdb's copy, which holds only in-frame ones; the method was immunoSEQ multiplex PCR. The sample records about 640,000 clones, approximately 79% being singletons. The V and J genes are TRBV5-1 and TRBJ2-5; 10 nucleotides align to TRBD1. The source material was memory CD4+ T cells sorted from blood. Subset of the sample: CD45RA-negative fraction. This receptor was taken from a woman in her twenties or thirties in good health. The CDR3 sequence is CASSQGQGWEETQYF. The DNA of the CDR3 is TGCGCCAGCAGCCAGGGACAGGGGTGGGAAGAGACCCAGTACTTC.